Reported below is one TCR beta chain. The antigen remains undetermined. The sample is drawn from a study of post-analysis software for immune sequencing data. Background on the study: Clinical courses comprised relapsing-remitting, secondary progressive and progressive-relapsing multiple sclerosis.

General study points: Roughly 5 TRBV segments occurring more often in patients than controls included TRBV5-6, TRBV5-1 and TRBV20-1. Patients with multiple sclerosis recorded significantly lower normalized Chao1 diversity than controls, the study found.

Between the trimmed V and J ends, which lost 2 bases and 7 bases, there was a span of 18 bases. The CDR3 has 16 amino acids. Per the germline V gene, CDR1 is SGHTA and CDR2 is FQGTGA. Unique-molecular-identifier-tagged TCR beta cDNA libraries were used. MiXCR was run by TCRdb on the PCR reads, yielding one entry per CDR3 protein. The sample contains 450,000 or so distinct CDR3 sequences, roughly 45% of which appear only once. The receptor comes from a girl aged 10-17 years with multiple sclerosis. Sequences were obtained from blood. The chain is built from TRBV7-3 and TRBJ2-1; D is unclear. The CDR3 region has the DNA TGTGCCAGCAGCTTATCCGGGCCCCTCACCCAAAATGAGCAGTTCTTC. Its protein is CASSLSGPLTQNEQFF.